The present entry profiles one T cell receptor (beta chain) with its context. Its cognate antigen has yet to be identified. No base-level quality is on record; no much larger clone is a single base apart. The treatment or condition label corresponds to: high-dose cyclophosphamide on days +3 and +4 as single-agent GVHD prophylaxis. Busulfan and fludarabine conditioning, a related or unrelated marrow graft, and cyclophosphamide on days +3 and +4 were given to PTCy patients. The PTCy-treated patients were enrolled in a prospective multi-institutional clinical trial. Peripheral blood and bone marrow mononuclear cells were isolated by Ficoll-Hypaque density centrifugation and were cryopreserved. The data derive from a study of T cells after posttransplantation cyclophosphamide (dated by TCRdb to 2016 to 2017). A note on the overall study: Using TRB sequencing, the study followed how the T cell repertoire rebuilt after myeloablative bone marrow transplantation with posttransplantation cyclophosphamide given as GVHD prophylaxis. Antigen receptor sequencing covered samples from 35 to 40 PTCy-treated patients and approximately 15 of their related bone marrow donors. Blood from every one of the roughly 35 PTCy patients who had 1-year posttransplant specimens underwent TRB sequencing. TRB sequencing was also done on up to 3 additional blood samples from 2 to 5.2 years after transplant in 3 patients, and on pretransplant blood from 4 patients. Because TRA and TRB clonality were tightly correlated in 8 or 9 samples, subsequent TCR analyses were focused on TRB only. Public TRB sequences were queried against a database of over 3,500 sequences associated with responses to pathogens, tumor antigens, self-antigens and alloantigens. Here is what the overall study found, with its caveats: Across over 40 patients, TRB clonality was highly associated with recipient CMV seropositivity and CMV reactivation, and PTCy diversity was similar to diversity in CNI/methotrexate controls. The TRB repertoires of T cells infiltrating skin or GI tract showed only limited overlap with the TRB repertoires of T cells in blood. At 1-2 months, donor-recipient similarity was low but rose over the first year, and the later blood repertoires were often dominated by donor CD8+ memory clones.

TRB sequencing was run on genomic DNA with either the immunoSEQ assay at survey resolution or the hsTCRB kit. The authors processed their data as follows. Initial read processing used immunoSEQ software, and repertoire analyses used the LymphoSeq R package. For each TRB dataset, clonality was calculated as 1 minus normalized Shannon entropy, and the Gini coefficient was computed as well. Phenotypes of unsorted samples were inferred by mapping TRB sequences from sorted subsets of the recipient or donor onto the same recipient's unsorted samples. Sourced from immuneACCESS, this table was stored by TCRdb with only in-frame sequences that have V and J called. A share of the clones is absent; for the studies checked, an unresolved V gene accounts for under half, and the remainder has no known explanation. V, J and clone size were drawn from that table, and D and trimming were deduced from the DNA. This sample gives about 40,000 clones in total; roughly 87% of them show up just once. Together, the top ten hold over 2% of the sample.

Sample: PBMCs, taken 60 to 65 days after allogeneic stem cell transplant with posttransplant cyclophosphamide. The TCR originated in a male patient between 60 and 69 years old who received an allogeneic stem cell transplant from a related donor and was CMV-positive. Where a transplant has occurred, the graft donor may have supplied some of the T cells.

The DNA reads as follows: TGTGCCACCACAACAGGGAGGGGCACAGATACGCAGTATTTT. Its translation reads: CATTTGRGTDTQYF. This chain joins TRBV19 to TRBJ2-3; the D gene is perhaps TRBD2, from 7 matching bases. The V end loses 10 bases and the J end loses 1 base, and a stretch of 15 bases separates them. The CDR3 holds 14 amino acids from the cysteine to the phenylalanine. The entry retains the CDR3 DNA only, 42 bases that are in frame from base 1. The germline V gene encodes CDR1 LNHDA and CDR2 SQIVND (reference sequence).